Included here is one T cell receptor beta chain sequence, with context. Its antigen is currently unknown. Using the 5' RACE reads, TCRdb records one entry per CDR3 protein without DNA. Recorded for this sample: around 200,000 distinct CDR3 sequences. This entry comes from a study of monozygotic twins with inflammatory bowel disease. Findings and limits, study-wide: Relative to healthy twins, IBD patients had fewer clonotypes in common with others, a gap that was especially apparent with disease activity.

CDR3 length: 15 amino acids. Germline V gene data show CDR1 as MNHNS and CDR2 as SASEGT. The genes are TRBV6-1 and TRBJ2-2; TCRdb calls TRBD2, which cannot be checked without DNA. The receptor was derived from a human donor with ulcerative colitis or Crohn's disease, or a healthy co-twin of an affected twin (not recorded which). The source material was blood. This CDR3 is CASSEETSLNGELFF.